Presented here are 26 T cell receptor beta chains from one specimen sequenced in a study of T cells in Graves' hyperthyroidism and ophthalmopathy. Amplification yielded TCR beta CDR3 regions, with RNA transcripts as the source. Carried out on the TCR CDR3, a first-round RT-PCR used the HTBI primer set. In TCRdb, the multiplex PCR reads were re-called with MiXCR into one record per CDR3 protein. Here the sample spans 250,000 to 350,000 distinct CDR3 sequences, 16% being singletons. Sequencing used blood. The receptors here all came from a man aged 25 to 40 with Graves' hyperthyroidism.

CDR3 region: CASTPEGGGPQHF. CDR3 nucleotide sequence: TGTGCCAGCACTCCCGAGGGGGGAGGGCCCCAGCATTTT. This chain links TRBV7-8 with TRBJ1-5, with D perhaps matching TRBD1 (6 bases). CDR3 length: 13 residues. Trimming shortened V by 7 bases and J by 9 bases, and 16 bases separated the two germline ends. Germline V gene lookup returns CDR1 SGHVS and CDR2 FQNEAQ.

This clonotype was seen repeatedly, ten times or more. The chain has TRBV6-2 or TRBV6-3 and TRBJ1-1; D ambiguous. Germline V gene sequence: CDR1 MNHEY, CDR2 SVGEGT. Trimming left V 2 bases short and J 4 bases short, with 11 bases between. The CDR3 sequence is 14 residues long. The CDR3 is CASSYQPWGTEAFF. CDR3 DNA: TGTGCCAGCAGTTACCAACCATGGGGCACTGAAGCTTTCTTT.

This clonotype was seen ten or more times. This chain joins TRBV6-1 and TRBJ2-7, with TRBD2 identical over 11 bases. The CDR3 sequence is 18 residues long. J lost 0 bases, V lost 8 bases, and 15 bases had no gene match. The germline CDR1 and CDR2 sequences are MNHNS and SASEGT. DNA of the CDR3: TGTGCCAGCCGCCTGAGCCTACTAGCGGGAGAACACTCCTACGAGCAGTACTTC. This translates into CASRLSLLAGEHSYEQYF.

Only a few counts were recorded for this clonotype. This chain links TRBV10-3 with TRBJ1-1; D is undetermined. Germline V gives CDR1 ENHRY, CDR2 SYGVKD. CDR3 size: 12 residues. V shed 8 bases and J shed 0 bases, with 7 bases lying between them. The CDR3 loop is CAIQGLNTEAFF. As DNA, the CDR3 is TGTGCCATCCAAGGCCTGAACACTGAAGCTTTCTTT.

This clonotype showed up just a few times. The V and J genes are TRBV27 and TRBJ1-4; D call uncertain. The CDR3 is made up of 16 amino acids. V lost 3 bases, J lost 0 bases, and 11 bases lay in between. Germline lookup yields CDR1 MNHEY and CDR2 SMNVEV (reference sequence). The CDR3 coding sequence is TGTGCCAGCAGTTTTGACGGGTTTGCAACTAATGAAAAACTGTTTTTT. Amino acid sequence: CASSFDGFATNEKLFF.

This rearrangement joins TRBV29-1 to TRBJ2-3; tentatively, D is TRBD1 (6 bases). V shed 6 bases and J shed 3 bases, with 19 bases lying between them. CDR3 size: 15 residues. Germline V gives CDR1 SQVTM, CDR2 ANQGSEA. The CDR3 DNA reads TGCAGCGTCGGGGCTGTAGGGGGTGGGACAGATACGCAGTATTTT. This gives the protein CSVGAVGGGTDTQYF.

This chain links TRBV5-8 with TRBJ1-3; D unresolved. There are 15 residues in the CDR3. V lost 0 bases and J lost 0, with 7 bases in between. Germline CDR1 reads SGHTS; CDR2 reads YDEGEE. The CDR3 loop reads CASSLEFHSGNTIYF. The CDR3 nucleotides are TGTGCCAGCAGCTTGGAGTTCCACTCTGGAAACACCATATATTTT.

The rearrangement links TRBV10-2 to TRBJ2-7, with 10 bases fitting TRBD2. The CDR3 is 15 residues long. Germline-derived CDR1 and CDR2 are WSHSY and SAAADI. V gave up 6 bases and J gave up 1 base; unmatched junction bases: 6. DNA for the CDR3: TGCGCCAGCAGAGAAATAGCGGGAGGATCCTACGAGCAGTACTTC. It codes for CASREIAGGSYEQYF.

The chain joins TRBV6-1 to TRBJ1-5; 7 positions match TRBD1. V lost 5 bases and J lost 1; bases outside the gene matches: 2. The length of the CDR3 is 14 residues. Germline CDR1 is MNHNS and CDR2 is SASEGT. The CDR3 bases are TGTGCCAGCAGTTCGGACAGGAGCAATCAGCCCCAGCATTTT. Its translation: CASSSDRSNQPQHF.

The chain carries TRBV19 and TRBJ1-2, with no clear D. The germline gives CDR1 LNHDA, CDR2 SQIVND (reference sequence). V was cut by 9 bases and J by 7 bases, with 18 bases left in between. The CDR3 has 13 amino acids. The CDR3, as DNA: TGTGCCAGCTTTGTGTCGAGGGTTTCTGGCTACACCTTC. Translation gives CASFVSRVSGYTF.

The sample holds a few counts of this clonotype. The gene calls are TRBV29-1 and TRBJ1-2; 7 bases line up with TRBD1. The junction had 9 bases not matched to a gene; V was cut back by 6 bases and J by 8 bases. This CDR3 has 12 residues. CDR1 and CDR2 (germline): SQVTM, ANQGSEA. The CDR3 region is CSVSTGFDGYTF. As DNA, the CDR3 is TGCAGCGTATCGACAGGGTTCGACGGCTACACCTTC. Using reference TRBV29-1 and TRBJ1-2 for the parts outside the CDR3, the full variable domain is SAVISQKPSRDICQRGTSLTIQCQVDSQVTMMFWYRQQPGQSLTLIATANQGSEATYESGFVIDKFPISRPNLTFSTLTVSNMSPEDSSIYLCSVSTGFDGYTFGSGTRLTVV.

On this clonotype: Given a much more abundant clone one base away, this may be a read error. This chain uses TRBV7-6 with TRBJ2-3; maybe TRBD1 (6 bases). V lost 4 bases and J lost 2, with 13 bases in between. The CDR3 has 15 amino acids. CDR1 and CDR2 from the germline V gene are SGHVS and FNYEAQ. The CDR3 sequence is CASSSPGHYTDTQYF. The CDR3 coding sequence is TGTGCCAGCAGCTCCCCGGGACATTACACAGATACGCAGTATTTT.

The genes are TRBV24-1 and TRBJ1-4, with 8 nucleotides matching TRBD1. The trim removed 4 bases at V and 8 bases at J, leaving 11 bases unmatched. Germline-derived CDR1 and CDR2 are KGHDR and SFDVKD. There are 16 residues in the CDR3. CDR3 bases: TGTGCCACCAGTGAGGGACCAGGGGGCGCGATCGAAAAACTGTTTTTT. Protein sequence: CATSEGPGGAIEKLFF.

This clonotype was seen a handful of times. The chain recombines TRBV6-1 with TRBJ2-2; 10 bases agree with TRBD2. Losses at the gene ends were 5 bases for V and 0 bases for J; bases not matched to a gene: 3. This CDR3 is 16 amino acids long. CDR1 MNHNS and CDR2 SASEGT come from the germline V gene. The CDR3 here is CASSRTSGANTGELFF. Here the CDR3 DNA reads TGTGCCAGCAGTCGTACTAGCGGGGCGAACACCGGGGAGCTGTTTTTT.

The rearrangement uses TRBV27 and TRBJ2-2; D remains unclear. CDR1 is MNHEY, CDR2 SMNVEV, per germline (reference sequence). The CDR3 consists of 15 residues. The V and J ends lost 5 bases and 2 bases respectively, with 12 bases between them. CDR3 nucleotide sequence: TGTGCCAGCAGTGGTAGGGTTTTTAACACCGGGGAGCTGTTTTTT. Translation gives CASSGRVFNTGELFF.

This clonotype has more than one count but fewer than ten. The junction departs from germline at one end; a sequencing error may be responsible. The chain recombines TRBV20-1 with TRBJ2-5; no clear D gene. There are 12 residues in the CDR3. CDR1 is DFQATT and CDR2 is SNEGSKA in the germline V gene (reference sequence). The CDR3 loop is CSARENQETQYF. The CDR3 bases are TGCAGTGCCAGAGAAAATCAAGAGACCCAGTACTTC.

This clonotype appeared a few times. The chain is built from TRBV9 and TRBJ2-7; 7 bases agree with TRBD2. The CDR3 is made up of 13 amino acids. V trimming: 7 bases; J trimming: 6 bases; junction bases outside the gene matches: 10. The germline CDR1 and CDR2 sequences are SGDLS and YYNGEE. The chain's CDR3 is CASSRGGKVEQYF. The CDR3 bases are TGTGCCAGCTCCCGGGGAGGGAAGGTCGAGCAGTACTTC.

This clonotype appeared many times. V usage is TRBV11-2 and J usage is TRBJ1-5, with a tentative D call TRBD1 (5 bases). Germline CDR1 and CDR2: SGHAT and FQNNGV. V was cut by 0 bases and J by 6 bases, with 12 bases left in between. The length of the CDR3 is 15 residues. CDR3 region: CASSLDRGSGQPQHF. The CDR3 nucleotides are TGTGCCAGCAGCTTAGATCGGGGGTCGGGTCAGCCCCAGCATTTT.

The CDR3: CSVTLIYRASFF. CDR3 bases: TGCAGCGTCACGCTGATTTACAGGGCGTCTTTCTTT. The J gene is TRBJ1-1, the V gene TRBV29-1, with D maybe TRBD1 (6 bases). The CDR3 covers 12 residues. V was clipped by 6 bases and J by 12 bases, with 20 bases between them. Looked up from germline, CDR1 is SQVTM and CDR2 is ANQGSEA.

CDR3 region: CASSWGRMLKNIQYF. CDR3 sequence (DNA): TGTGCCAGCAGTTGGGGCCGAATGCTTAAAAACATTCAGTACTTC. The genes are TRBV12-3 or TRBV12-4 and TRBJ2-4, with D possibly TRBD1 on 5 matching bases. Trimming cost V 4 bases and J 4 bases, with 14 bases left between them. The CDR3 runs 15 residues.

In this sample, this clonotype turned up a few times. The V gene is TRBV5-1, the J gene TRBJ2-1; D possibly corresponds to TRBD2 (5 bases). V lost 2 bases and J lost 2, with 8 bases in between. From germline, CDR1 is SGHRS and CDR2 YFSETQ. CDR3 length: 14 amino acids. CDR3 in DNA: TGCGCCAGCAGCTTACAGAGGGCCTACAATGAGCAGTTCTTC. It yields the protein CASSLQRAYNEQFF. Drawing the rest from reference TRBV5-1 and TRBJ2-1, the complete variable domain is KAGVTQTPRYLIKTRGQQVTLSCSPISGHRSVSWYQQTPGQGLQFLFEYFSETQRNKGNFPGRFSGRQFSNSRSEMNVSTLELGDSALYLCASSLQRAYNEQFFGPGTRLTVL.

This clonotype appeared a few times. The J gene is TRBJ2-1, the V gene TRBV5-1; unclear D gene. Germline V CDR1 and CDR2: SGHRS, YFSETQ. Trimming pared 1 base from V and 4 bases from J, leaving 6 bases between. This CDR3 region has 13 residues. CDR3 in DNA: TGCGCCAGCAGCTTGACAGAATACAATGAGCAGTTCTTC. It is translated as CASSLTEYNEQFF.

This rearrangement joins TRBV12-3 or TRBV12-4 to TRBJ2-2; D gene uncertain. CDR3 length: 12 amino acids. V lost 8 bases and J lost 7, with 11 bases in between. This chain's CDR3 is CASDTRFGELFF. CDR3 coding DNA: TGTGCCAGCGATACACGGTTCGGGGAGCTGTTTTTT.

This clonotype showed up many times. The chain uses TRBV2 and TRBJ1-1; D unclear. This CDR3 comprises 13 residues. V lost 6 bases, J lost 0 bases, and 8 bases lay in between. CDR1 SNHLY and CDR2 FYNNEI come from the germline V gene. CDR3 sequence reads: CASRALLNTEAFF. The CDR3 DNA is TGTGCCAGCAGGGCCCTATTGAACACTGAAGCTTTCTTT.

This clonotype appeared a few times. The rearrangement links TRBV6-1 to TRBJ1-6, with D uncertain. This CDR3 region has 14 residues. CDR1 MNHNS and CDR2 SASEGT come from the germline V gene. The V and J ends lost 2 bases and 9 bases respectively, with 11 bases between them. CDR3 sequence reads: CASSELRQASPLHF. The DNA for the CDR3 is TGTGCCAGCAGTGAACTCCGGCAGGCTTCACCCCTCCACTTT.

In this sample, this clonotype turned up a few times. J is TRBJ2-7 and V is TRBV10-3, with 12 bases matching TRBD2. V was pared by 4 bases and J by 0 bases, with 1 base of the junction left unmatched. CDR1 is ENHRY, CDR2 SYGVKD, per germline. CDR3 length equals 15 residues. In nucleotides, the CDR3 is TGTGCCATCAGTGGGACTAGCGGGACCTCCTACGAGCAGTACTTC. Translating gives CAISGTSGTSYEQYF.